These 8 T cell receptor beta chains came from one sample sequenced in a study of T-cell reconstitution after alpha-beta-depleted transplantation in children (dated by TCRdb to about 2016). The sample's treatment or condition label, decoded: allogeneic hematopoietic cell transplantation with graft depleted of TCRalphabeta T cells and CD19 B cells. The method behind the library was PCR. The sequencer was an Illumina HiSeq 2500. Molecular barcoding was employed in the preparation of TCR libraries, with unique molecular identifiers being used to normalize TCRbeta repertoire quantification. TCRdb trimmed public reads at Q25 via fastp, called clones via MiXCR and kept in-frame beta chains. Identical CDR3 protein sequences are pooled into one entry, listed with their most common genes and DNA. The sample data list some 460,000 distinct CDR3 sequences, and about 17% of these were observed just once. The ten largest clones take up over 25% of the sample.

The sample consisted of PBMCs, mostly from graft donor cells, taken 360 days after TCRalphabeta/CD19-depleted stem cell transplant. These receptors were obtained from a boy in the first two years of life who had a stem cell transplant for Wiskott-Aldrich syndrome, so the T cells may come from the graft donor.

J is TRBJ1-2 and V is TRBV7-9; 9 nucleotides line up with TRBD1. Germline assignment: CDR1 SEHNR and CDR2 FQNEAQ (reference sequence). The V segment lost 5 bases and the J segment 3 bases; nucleotides outside the gene matches: 10. This CDR3 comprises 16 residues. CDR3 in DNA: TGTGCCAGCAGCGCTCGCCGGGACAGGGTATACTATGGCTACACCTTC. Amino acids: CASSARRDRVYYGYTF.

This rearrangement joins TRBV30 to TRBJ2-2; D not certain. V shed 0 bases and J shed 7 bases, with 3 bases lying between them. The CDR3 runs 11 residues. CDR1 and CDR2 (germline): GTSNPN, SVGIG (reference sequence). The CDR3 region has the DNA TGTGCCTGGAGTGTAATCGGGGAGCTGTTTTTT. Amino acid sequence: CAWSVIGELFF.

This chain connects TRBV4-3 to TRBJ2-1, with D possibly matching TRBD1 (6 bases). Per germline, CDR1 LGHNA and CDR2 YSLEER. V shed 0 bases and J shed 5 bases, with 20 bases lying between them. The CDR3 length is 18 residues. The chain's CDR3 is CASSQDRTVSPLNNEQFF. CDR3 bases: TGCGCCAGCAGCCAAGATCGGACAGTGTCCCCACTTAACAATGAGCAGTTCTTC.

V gene TRBV6-2 or TRBV6-3 combines with J gene TRBJ2-5; 12 bases agree with TRBD2. With 6 bases clipped from V and 5 bases from J, the junction kept 1 base outside the gene matches. This CDR3 has 13 amino acids. In germline, CDR1 is MNHEY, CDR2 SVGEGT. CDR3 coding DNA: TGTGCCAGCAGGACTAGCGGGAGTGAGACCCAGTACTTC. Residues: CASRTSGSETQYF.

The chain links TRBV24-1 to TRBJ1-2; D is undetermined. The CDR3 is 13 amino acids. The germline gives CDR1 KGHDR, CDR2 SFDVKD. The V and J ends lost 4 bases and 5 bases respectively, with 10 bases between them. The CDR3 DNA sequence: TGTGCCACCAGTGACCGGGGAATTTATGGCTACACCTTC. This sequence encodes CATSDRGIYGYTF.

This clonotype has a handful of counts. The genes are TRBV7-9 and TRBJ2-3; tentatively, D is TRBD1 (5 bases). The germline V gene has CDR1 SEHNR and CDR2 FQNEAQ (reference sequence). V lost 7 bases and J 2 bases, leaving 16 bases between the germline ends. The CDR3 covers 15 residues. CDR3: CASTIQRQITDTQYF. CDR3 coding DNA: TGTGCCAGCACCATCCAGCGACAGATCACAGATACGCAGTATTTT.

This clonotype was seen only a few times. The chain couples TRBV7-8 to TRBJ2-3; maybe TRBD1 (6 bases). CDR1 is SGHVS, CDR2 FQNEAQ, per germline. The CDR3 runs 16 residues. V lost 0 bases, J lost 4 bases, and 14 bases lay in between. This chain's CDR3 is CASSLAPGRGPDTQYF. DNA of the CDR3: TGTGCCAGCAGCTTAGCGCCAGGCAGGGGACCAGATACGCAGTATTTT.

This clonotype was seen more than once but under ten times. The V and J genes are TRBV5-1 and TRBJ2-2; D not certain. CDR3 length: 15 residues. Trimming left V 1 base short and J 4 bases short, with 11 bases between. The germline V gene encodes CDR1 SGHRS and CDR2 YFSETQ. The CDR3 coding sequence is TGCGCCAGCAGCTTGATGACTGGCGGCACCGGGGAGCTGTTTTTT. Translation gives CASSLMTGGTGELFF.